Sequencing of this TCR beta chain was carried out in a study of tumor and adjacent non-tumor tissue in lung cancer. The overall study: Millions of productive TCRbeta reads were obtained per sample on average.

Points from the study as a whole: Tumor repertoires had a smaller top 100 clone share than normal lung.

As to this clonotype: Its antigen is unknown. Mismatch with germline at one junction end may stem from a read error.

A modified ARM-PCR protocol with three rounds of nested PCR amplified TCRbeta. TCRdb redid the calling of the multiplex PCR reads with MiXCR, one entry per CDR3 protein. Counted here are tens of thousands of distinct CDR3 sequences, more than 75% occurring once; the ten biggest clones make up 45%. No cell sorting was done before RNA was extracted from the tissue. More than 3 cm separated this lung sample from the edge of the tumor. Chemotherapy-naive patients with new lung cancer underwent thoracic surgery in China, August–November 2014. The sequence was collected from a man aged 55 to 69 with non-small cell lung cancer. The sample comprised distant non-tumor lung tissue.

The CDR3 DNA follows: TGTGCCAGCAGTGAAGCGGCCGTCATACAAGGATACGGGCAGTACTTC. Its translation is CASSEAAVIQGYGQYF. This chain uses TRBV2 with TRBJ2-7; D is uncertain. CDR1 and CDR2 from the germline V gene are SNHLY and FYNNEI. The CDR3 is 16 amino acids.